The 18 T cell receptor beta chains listed next were all sequenced from one sample in a study of CD8 T cells in ankylosing spondylitis. From the 5' RACE reads, TCRdb called clonotypes with MiXCR, one entry per CDR3 protein. The data hold 7,500 to 10,000 distinct CDR3 sequences, with 5% to 7.5% observed a single time. Specimen: blood, either unsorted or a sorted T cell fraction (not recorded which). The receptors were sampled from a female donor with ankylosing spondylitis or in good health (not recorded which).

In its sample, this clonotype ranks as medium-sized. The chain is built from TRBV9 and TRBJ2-3; no firm D call. V dropped 4 bases and J dropped 0 bases, with 18 bases sitting between them. Germline lookup yields CDR1 SGDLS and CDR2 YYNGEE. CDR3 length equals 17 residues. The CDR3 nucleotides read TGTGCCAGCAGCTCCGAGCCCCAGAGTCCTAGCACAGATACGCAGTATTTT. Amino acids: CASSSEPQSPSTDTQYF.

This clonotype was observed many times. This chain uses TRBV9 with TRBJ2-1, with no clear D. CDR1 is SGDLS and CDR2 is YYNGEE in the germline V gene. The V end was cut by 3 bases, the J end by 0 bases, with 16 bases between. The CDR3 loop spans 17 amino acids. CDR3 nucleotides: TGTGCCAGCAGCGCCGGACCAGGCGCGAGCTCCTACAATGAGCAGTTCTTC. Translated, it gives CASSAGPGASSYNEQFF.

This clonotype has only a few counts. The CDR3 loop is CASSVGSGPHQPQHF. The CDR3 nucleotides read TGTGCCAGCAGCGTAGGTTCCGGGCCCCATCAGCCCCAGCATTTT. The chain has TRBV9 and TRBJ1-5; D uncertain. Looked up from germline, CDR1 is SGDLS and CDR2 is YYNGEE. The V and J ends lost 0 bases and 5 bases respectively, with 12 bases between them. This CDR3 has 15 residues.

This clonotype came up many times. This rearrangement joins TRBV9 to TRBJ2-3; 7 bases are a match to TRBD1. CDR1 and CDR2 from the germline V gene are SGDLS and YYNGEE. CDR3 length: 15 residues. The junction had 5 bases not matched to a gene; V was cut back by 2 bases and J by 2 bases. The CDR3: CASSVEGQDTDTQYF. The CDR3 DNA reads TGTGCCAGCAGCGTCGAAGGACAGGACACAGATACGCAGTATTTT.

This clonotype was detected many times. The J gene is TRBJ2-4, the V gene TRBV21-1; TRBD1 was called by the table and not checked on the DNA. TRBV21-1 is a pseudogene segment. The CDR3 is made up of 18 amino acids. CDR3: CASSSTGTGDLAKNIQYF. The CDR3 region has the DNA TGTGCCAGCAGCTCGACCGGGACAGGGGACTTAGCCAAAAACATTCAGTACTTC.

This clonotype was counted ten times or more. The chain combines TRBV9 with TRBJ1-1; tentative D call: TRBD1 (5 bases). The CDR3 contains 14 residues. Germline CDR1 SGDLS, CDR2 YYNGEE. Trimming cost V 3 bases and J 4 bases, with 13 bases left between them. The CDR3: CASSAGGTSTEAFF. In nucleotides, the CDR3 is TGTGCCAGCAGCGCCGGGGGGACCAGCACTGAAGCTTTCTTT.

This clonotype showed up many times. This rearrangement joins TRBV9 to TRBJ2-1, with TRBD2 matching 7 bases. V shed 5 bases and J 4 bases; nucleotides not matched to a gene: 15. The CDR3 totals 17 residues. CDR1 and CDR2 from the germline V gene are SGDLS and YYNGEE. The CDR3 loop is CASSKFHRTSMYNEQFF. For the CDR3, the DNA is TGTGCCAGCAGTAAATTTCATCGGACTAGTATGTACAATGAGCAGTTCTTC. Filled out from reference TRBV9 and TRBJ2-1, the complete variable domain reads DSGVTQTPKHLITATGQRVTLRCSPRSGDLSVYWYQQSLDQGLQFLIQYYNGEERAKGNILERFSAQQFPDLHSELNLSSLELGDSALYFCASSKFHRTSMYNEQFFGPGTRLTVL.

This sequence joins TRBV9 and TRBJ2-3; 10 bases fit TRBD1. The germline gives CDR1 SGDLS, CDR2 YYNGEE. With 0 bases clipped from V and 2 bases from J, the junction kept 3 bases outside the gene matches. The CDR3 runs 16 residues. The CDR3 nucleotides are TGTGCCAGCAGCGTAGCCGGGACAGGGGCCACAGATACGCAGTATTTT. This translates into CASSVAGTGATDTQYF. The full variable domain, completed using reference TRBV9 and TRBJ2-3, is DSGVTQTPKHLITATGQRVTLRCSPRSGDLSVYWYQQSLDQGLQFLIQYYNGEERAKGNILERFSAQQFPDLHSELNLSSLELGDSALYFCASSVAGTGATDTQYFGPGTRLTVL.

This rearrangement joins TRBV9 to TRBJ2-1; D uncertain. The CDR3 is made up of 12 amino acids. Germline loops: CDR1 SGDLS, CDR2 YYNGEE. Trimming stripped 2 bases from V and 6 bases from J, with 6 bases between. CDR3 amino acids: CASSVVFNEQFF. For the CDR3, the DNA is TGTGCCAGCAGCGTGGTCTTCAATGAGCAGTTCTTC.

At least ten counts were recorded for this clonotype. J is TRBJ1-2 and V is TRBV9; D might be TRBD1 (5 bases). The CDR3 length is 14 residues. Germline CDR1 reads SGDLS; CDR2 reads YYNGEE. V lost 4 bases to trimming and J lost 8 bases, with 18 bases between them. CDR3 nucleotide sequence: TGTGCCAGCAGCCCACTCAGTGGGGGAGGCGGCTACACCTTC. Its translation is CASSPLSGGGGYTF.

This sequence joins TRBV9 and TRBJ2-2, with 10 bases that match TRBD2. CDR1 is SGDLS and CDR2 is YYNGEE in the germline V gene. J was trimmed by 6 bases and V by 0 bases; bases with no gene match: 5. The CDR3 is 16 residues long. CDR3 in amino acids: CASSVGSGRAAGELFF. The DNA for the CDR3 is TGTGCCAGCAGCGTAGGAAGCGGGAGGGCCGCCGGGGAGCTGTTTTTT.

This clonotype was detected ten times or more. This chain joins TRBV9 and TRBJ2-1, with D perhaps matching TRBD1 (6 bases). Germline V gene data show CDR1 as SGDLS and CDR2 as YYNGEE. CDR3 length: 19 amino acids. V was trimmed by 3 bases and J by 0 bases, leaving 22 bases between them. Here the CDR3 reads CASSDPRGWALSSYNEQFF. In DNA form, the CDR3 reads TGTGCCAGCAGCGACCCCAGGGGTTGGGCCCTCAGCTCCTACAATGAGCAGTTCTTC.

This clonotype was detected ten times or more. This chain joins TRBV9 and TRBJ2-2; D is possibly TRBD1 (5 bases). This CDR3 is 14 amino acids long. With 3 bases removed from V and 5 bases from J, the gap between germline ends came to 11 bases. The germline V gene encodes CDR1 SGDLS and CDR2 YYNGEE. CDR3 sequence: CASSGQRGTGELFF. CDR3 sequence (DNA): TGTGCCAGCAGCGGACAGAGAGGAACCGGGGAGCTGTTTTTT.

The chain carries TRBV9 and TRBJ1-6; 9 nucleotides align to TRBD1. The CDR3 has 15 residues. J gave up 6 bases and V 5 bases, and 6 bases lay outside the gene matches. Looked up from germline, CDR1 is SGDLS and CDR2 is YYNGEE. CDR3 in amino acids: CASRKGQGVNSPLHF. In nucleotides, the CDR3 is TGTGCCAGCAGGAAGGGACAGGGAGTTAATTCACCCCTCCACTTT. Together with reference TRBV9 and TRBJ1-6, the CDR3 gives the full variable domain: DSGVTQTPKHLITATGQRVTLRCSPRSGDLSVYWYQQSLDQGLQFLIQYYNGEERAKGNILERFSAQQFPDLHSELNLSSLELGDSALYFCASRKGQGVNSPLHFGNGTRLTVT.

This clonotype was picked up many times. The chain links TRBV9 to TRBJ2-1, with 7 bases that match TRBD2. V was clipped by 9 bases and J by 0 bases; unmatched bases: 12. Looked up from germline, CDR1 is SGDLS and CDR2 is YYNGEE. This CDR3 has 16 amino acids. CDR3 amino acids: CATARGRESSYNEQFF. The CDR3, as DNA: TGTGCCACAGCCCGTGGGCGGGAGAGCTCCTACAATGAGCAGTTCTTC.

This clonotype came up many times. This rearrangement joins TRBV4-2 to TRBJ2-7, with TRBD2 matching 8 bases. Per the germline V gene, CDR1 is LGHNA and CDR2 is YNFKEQ. The V gene end was trimmed by 3 bases and the J gene end by 0 bases; junction bases not matched to a gene: 10. The CDR3 contains 17 residues. CDR3 loop: CASSQFAGLGYSYEQYF. The CDR3 coding sequence is TGTGCCAGCAGCCAGTTCGCGGGACTAGGATACTCCTACGAGCAGTACTTC.

This clonotype was observed at least ten times. This chain links TRBV9 with TRBJ1-3, with a weak D call TRBD1 (6 bases). V lost 0 bases to trimming and J lost 1 base, with 14 bases between them. The CDR3 is 17 residues long. Germline CDR1 reads SGDLS; CDR2 reads YYNGEE. CDR3 DNA: TGTGCCAGCAGCGTAGACGGGGGGCTCAGTTCTGGAAACACCATATATTTT. This encodes CASSVDGGLSSGNTIYF.

This clonotype has a count of ten or more. The V and J genes are TRBV9 and TRBJ2-3; D is possibly TRBD2 (6 bases). Germline CDR1 SGDLS, CDR2 YYNGEE. CDR3 size: 15 residues. V gave up 3 bases and J gave up 5 bases, with 16 bases separating them. The DNA of the CDR3 is TGTGCCAGCAGCGGTAGCGGAAAGCGGGTAGATACGCAGTATTTT. Encoded protein: CASSGSGKRVDTQYF. The full variable domain, completed using reference TRBV9 and TRBJ2-3, is DSGVTQTPKHLITATGQRVTLRCSPRSGDLSVYWYQQSLDQGLQFLIQYYNGEERAKGNILERFSAQQFPDLHSELNLSSLELGDSALYFCASSGSGKRVDTQYFGPGTRLTVL.